This TCR beta chain originates from a study of tissue T cells after allogeneic stem cell transplantation. The study, taken as a whole, reports: Anatomically similar tissues had similar TCR repertoires within each patient. Some tissue clones might be persisting host cells; their alloreactivity or antigen specificity was not determined.

The protocol was immunoSEQ multiplex PCR, while the TCRdb copy is restricted to in-frame clones and leaves out a portion. Seen here are about 22,000 clones, around 70% observed once, and the top ten hold 0.65% to 0.75%. The CDR3 runs 12 residues. In germline, CDR1 is LGHDT, CDR2 YNNKQL (reference sequence). V was pared by 5 bases and J by 4 bases, with 5 bases between. Concerning this clone: No antigen is known for it. Genes here carry mouse names. The read ends 1 residue early relative to the CDR3; the germline J gene fills the gap.

V is TRBV4 and J is TRBJ2-2, with a tentative D call TRBD1 (5 bases). This clonotype was sampled from a female BALB/c mouse in good health. Strain MHC haplotype: H2-d. The sequenced material came from spleen. Partial CDR3 DNA: TGTGCCAGCAGCCAGGGCACCGGGCAGCTCTAC. It yields the protein CASSQGTGQLY. The entire CDR3 protein is CASSQGTGQLYF.